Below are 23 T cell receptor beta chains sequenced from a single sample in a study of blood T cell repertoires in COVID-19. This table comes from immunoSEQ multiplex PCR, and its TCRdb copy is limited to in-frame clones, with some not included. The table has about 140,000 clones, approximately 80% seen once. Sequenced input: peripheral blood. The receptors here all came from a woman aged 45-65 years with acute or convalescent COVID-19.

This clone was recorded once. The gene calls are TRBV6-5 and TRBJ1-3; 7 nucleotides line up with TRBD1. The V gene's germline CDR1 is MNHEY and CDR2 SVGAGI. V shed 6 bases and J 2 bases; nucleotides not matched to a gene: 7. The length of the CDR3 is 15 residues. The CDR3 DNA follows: TGTGCCAGCAGGGTCGACAGGGCCGCTGGAAACACCATATATTTT. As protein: CASRVDRAAGNTIYF.

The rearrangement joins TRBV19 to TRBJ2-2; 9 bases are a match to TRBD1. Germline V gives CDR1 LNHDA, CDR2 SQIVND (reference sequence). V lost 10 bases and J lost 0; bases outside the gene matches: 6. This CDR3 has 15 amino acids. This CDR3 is CATHTGGANTGELFF. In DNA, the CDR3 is TGTGCCACCCACACAGGGGGCGCGAACACCGGGGAGCTGTTTTTT.

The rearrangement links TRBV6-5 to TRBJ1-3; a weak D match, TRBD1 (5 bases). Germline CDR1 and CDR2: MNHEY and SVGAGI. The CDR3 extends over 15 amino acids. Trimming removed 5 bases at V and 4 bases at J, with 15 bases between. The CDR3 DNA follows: TGTGCCAGCAGTCCGGGGGACTCGAGGGGAAACACCATATATTTT. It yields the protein CASSPGDSRGNTIYF.

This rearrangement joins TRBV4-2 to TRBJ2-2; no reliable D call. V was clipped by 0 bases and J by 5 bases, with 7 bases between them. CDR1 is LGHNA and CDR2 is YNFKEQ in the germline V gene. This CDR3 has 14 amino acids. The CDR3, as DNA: TGTGCCAGCAGCCAAGATATGTTAACCGGGGAGCTGTTTTTT. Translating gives CASSQDMLTGELFF.

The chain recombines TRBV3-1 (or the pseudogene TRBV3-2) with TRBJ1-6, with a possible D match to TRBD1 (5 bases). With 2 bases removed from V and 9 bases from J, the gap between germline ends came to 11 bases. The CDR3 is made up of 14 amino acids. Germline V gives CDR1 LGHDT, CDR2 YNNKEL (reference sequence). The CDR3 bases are TGTGCCAGCAGCCAAAGTCAGGGAGGTTCACCCCTCCACTTT. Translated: CASSQSQGGSPLHF.

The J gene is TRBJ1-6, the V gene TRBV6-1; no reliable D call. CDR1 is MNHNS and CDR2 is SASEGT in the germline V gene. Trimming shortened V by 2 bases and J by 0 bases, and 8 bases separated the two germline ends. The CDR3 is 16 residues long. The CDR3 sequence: CASSEKGSSYNSPLHF. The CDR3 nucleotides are TGTGCCAGCAGTGAAAAAGGGAGCTCCTATAATTCACCCCTCCACTTT.

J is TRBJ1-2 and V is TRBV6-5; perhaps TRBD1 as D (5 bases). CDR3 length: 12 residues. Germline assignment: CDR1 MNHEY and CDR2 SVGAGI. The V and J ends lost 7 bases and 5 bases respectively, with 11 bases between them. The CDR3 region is CASMQGEYGYTF. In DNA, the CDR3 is TGTGCCAGCATGCAGGGTGAATATGGCTACACCTTC.

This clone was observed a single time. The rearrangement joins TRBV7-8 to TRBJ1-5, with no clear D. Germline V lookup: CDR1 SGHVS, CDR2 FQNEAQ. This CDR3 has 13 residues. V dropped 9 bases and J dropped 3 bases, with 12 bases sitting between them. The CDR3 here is CASRSGFNQPQHF. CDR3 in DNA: TGTGCCAGTCGCTCAGGTTTCAATCAGCCCCAGCATTTT.

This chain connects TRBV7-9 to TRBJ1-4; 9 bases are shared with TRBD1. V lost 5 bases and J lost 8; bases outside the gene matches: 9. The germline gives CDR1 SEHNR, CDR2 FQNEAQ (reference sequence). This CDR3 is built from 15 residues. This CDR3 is CASSDYTGGYEKLFF. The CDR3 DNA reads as TGTGCCAGCAGCGACTATACAGGGGGCTACGAAAAACTGTTTTTT.

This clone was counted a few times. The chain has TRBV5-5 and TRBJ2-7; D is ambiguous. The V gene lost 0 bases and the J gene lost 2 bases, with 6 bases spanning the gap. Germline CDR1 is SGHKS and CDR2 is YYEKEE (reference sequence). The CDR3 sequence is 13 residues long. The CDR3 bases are TGTGCCAGCAGCTTGGACATTACCTACGAGCAGTACTTC. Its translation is CASSLDITYEQYF.

The CDR3 DNA reads as TGCGCCAGCAGCCAGACAGGGAGATGGAACACCATATATTTT. Amino acids: CASSQTGRWNTIYF. The rearrangement uses TRBV4-3 and TRBJ1-3; TRBD1 aligns across 7 bases. J was trimmed by 7 bases and V by 3 bases; bases with no gene match: 6. The CDR3 extends over 14 amino acids. Germline lookup yields CDR1 LGHNA and CDR2 YSLEER.

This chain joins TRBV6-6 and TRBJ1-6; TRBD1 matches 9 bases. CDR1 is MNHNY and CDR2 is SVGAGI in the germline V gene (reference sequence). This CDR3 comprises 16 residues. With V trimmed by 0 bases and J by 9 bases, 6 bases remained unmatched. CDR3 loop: CASSYSGQGVSSPLHF. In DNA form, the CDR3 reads TGTGCCAGCAGTTACTCGGGACAGGGAGTAAGTTCACCCCTCCACTTT.

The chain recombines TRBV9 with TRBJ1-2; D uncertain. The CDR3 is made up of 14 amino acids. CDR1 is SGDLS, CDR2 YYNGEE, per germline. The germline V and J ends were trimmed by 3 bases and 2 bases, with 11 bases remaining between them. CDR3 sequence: CASSATGHNYGYTF. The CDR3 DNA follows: TGTGCCAGCAGCGCTACTGGGCACAACTATGGCTACACCTTC.

The CDR3 loop is CASSKRGDYGYTF. CDR3 DNA: TGTGCCAGCAGTAAGCGGGGTGACTATGGCTACACCTTC. The V gene is TRBV6-5, the J gene TRBJ1-2; D remains unclear. This CDR3 region has 13 residues. Germline CDR1 MNHEY, CDR2 SVGAGI. V gave up 5 bases and J gave up 3 bases, with 10 bases separating them.

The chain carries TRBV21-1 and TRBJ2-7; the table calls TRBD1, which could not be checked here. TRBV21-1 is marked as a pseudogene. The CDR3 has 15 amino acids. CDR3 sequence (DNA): TGTGCCAGCAGGCACAGGGCCGAAAGCTCCTACGAGCAGTACTTC. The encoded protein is CASRHRAESSYEQYF.

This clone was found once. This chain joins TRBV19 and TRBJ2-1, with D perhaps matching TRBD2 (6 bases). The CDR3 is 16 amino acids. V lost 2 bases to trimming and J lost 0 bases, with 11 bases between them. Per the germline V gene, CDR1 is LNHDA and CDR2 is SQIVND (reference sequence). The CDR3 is CASSILAVSSYNEQFF. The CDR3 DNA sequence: TGTGCCAGTAGTATATTAGCGGTTAGCTCCTACAATGAGCAGTTCTTC. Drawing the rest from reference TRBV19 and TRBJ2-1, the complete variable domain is DGGITQSPKYLFRKEGQNVTLSCEQNLNHDAMYWYRQDPGQGLRLIYYSQIVNDFQKGDIAEGYSVSREKKESFPLTVTSAQKNPTAFYLCASSILAVSSYNEQFFGPGTRLTVL.

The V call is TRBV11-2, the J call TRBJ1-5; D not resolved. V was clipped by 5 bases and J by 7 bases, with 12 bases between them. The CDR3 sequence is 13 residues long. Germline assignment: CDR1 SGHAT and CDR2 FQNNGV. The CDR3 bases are TGTGCCAGCAGCGACAACCTTGGGCAGCCCCAGCATTTT. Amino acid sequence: CASSDNLGQPQHF.

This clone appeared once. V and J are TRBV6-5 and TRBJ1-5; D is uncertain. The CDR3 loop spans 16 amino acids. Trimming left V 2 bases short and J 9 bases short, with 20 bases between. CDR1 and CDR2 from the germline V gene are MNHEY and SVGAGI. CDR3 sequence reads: CASSYRTADSWGPQHF. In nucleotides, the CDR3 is TGTGCCAGCAGTTACCGAACCGCGGACTCTTGGGGGCCCCAGCATTTT.

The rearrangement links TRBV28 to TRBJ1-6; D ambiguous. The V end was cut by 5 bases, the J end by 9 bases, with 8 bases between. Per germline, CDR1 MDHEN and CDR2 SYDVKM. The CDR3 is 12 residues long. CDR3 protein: CASSAEFSPLHF. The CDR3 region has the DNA TGTGCCAGCAGTGCCGAGTTTTCACCCCTCCACTTT.

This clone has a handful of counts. In nucleotides, the CDR3 is TGTGCCAGCAGGCAGACGGTTAGGGCAGGGGTCCAAGCCGACTATGGCTACACCTTC. It yields the protein CASRQTVRAGVQADYGYTF. The chain recombines TRBV27 with TRBJ1-2; TRBD1 is a possible D gene (6 bases). V gave up 6 bases and J gave up 3 bases, with 29 bases separating them. From germline, CDR1 is MNHEY and CDR2 SMNVEV (reference sequence). This CDR3 has 19 amino acids.

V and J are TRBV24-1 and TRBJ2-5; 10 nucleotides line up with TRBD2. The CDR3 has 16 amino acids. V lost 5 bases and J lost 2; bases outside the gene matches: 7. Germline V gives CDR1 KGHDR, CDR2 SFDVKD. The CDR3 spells CATSVSSAGGQETQYF. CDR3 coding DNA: TGTGCCACCAGTGTTTCATCAGCGGGGGGGCAAGAGACCCAGTACTTC.

Here the CDR3 reads CATEASGAGNTIYF. The CDR3 nucleotides are TGTGCCACCGAGGCGTCGGGAGCTGGAAACACCATATATTTT. The V gene is TRBV7-2, the J gene TRBJ1-3; the D is unclear. CDR3 length: 14 amino acids. V was clipped by 10 bases and J by 2 bases, with 15 bases between them. Germline assignment: CDR1 SGHTA and CDR2 FQGNSA.

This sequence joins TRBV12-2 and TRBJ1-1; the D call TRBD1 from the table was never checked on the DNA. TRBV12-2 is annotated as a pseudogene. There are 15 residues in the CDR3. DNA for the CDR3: TGTGCAAGTCGCTTAGTTCCTGACAGCAACACTGAAGCTTTCTTT. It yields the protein CASRLVPDSNTEAFF.